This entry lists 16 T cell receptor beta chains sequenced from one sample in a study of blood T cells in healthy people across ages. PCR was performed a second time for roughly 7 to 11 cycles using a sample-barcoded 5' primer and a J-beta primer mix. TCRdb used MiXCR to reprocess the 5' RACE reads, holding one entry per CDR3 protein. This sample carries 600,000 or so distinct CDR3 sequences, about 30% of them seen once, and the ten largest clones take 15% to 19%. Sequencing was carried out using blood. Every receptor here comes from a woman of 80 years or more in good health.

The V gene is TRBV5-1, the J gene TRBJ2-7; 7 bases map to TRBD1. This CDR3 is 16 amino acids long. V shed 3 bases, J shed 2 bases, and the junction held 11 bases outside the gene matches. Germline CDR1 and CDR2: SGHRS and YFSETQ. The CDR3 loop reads CASSSSRQGSPYEQYF. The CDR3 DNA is TGCGCCAGCAGCTCTTCCAGACAGGGAAGTCCCTACGAGCAGTACTTC.

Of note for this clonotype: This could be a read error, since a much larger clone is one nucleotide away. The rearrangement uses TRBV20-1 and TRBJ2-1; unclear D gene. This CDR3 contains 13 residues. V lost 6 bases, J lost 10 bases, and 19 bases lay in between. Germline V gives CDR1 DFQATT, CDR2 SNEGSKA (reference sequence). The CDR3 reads CSAPKVTSYEQFF. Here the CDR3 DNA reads TGCAGTGCCCCTAAGGTTACTTCATACGAGCAGTTCTTC.

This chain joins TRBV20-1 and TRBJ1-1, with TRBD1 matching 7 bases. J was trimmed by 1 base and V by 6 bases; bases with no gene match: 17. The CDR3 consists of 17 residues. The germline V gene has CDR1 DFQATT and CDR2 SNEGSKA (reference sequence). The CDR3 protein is CSARAVKGATWNTEAFF. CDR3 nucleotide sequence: TGCAGTGCCCGGGCGGTGAAGGGGGCAACTTGGAACACTGAAGCTTTCTTT.

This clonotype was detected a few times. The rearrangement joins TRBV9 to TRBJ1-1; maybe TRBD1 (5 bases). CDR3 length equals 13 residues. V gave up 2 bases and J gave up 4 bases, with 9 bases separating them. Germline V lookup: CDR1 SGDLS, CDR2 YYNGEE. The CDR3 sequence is CASSVKGSTEAFF. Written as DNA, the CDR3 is TGTGCCAGCAGCGTGAAGGGGAGCACTGAAGCTTTCTTT.

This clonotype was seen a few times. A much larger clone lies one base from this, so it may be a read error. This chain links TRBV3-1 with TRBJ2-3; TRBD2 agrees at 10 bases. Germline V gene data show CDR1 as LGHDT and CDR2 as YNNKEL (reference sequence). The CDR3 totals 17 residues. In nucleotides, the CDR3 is TGTGTCAGCAGCCAAGGAACTAGCGGGGCCGGAACAGATACGCAGTATTTT. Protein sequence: CVSSQGTSGAGTDTQYF.

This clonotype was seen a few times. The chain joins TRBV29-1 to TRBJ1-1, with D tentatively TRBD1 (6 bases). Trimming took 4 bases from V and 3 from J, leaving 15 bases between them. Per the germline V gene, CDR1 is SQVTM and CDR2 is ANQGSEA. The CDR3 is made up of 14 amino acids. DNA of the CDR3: TGCAGCGTTGCCCCTGGGGGCAGGGACACTGAAGCTTTCTTT. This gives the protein CSVAPGGRDTEAFF.

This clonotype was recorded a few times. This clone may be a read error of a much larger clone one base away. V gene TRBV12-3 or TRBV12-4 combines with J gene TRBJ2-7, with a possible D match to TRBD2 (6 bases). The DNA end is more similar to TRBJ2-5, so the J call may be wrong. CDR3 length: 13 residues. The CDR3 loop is CASTVKVGGTQYF. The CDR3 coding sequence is TGTGCCAGCACCGTGAAGGTCGGGGGGACCCAGTACTTC.

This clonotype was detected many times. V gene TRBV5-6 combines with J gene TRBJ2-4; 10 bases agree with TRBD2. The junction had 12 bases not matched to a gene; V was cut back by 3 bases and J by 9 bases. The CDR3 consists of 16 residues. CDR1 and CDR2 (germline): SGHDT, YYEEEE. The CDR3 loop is CASSSYLAGEGSIQYF. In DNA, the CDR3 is TGTGCCAGCAGCTCTTACCTAGCGGGGGAAGGGTCCATTCAGTACTTC. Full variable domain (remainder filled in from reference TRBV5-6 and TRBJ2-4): DAGVTQSPTHLIKTRGQQVTLRCSPKSGHDTVSWYQQALGQGPQFIFQYYEEEERQRGNFPDRFSGHQFPNYSSELNVNALLLGDSALYLCASSSYLAGEGSIQYFGAGTRLSVL.

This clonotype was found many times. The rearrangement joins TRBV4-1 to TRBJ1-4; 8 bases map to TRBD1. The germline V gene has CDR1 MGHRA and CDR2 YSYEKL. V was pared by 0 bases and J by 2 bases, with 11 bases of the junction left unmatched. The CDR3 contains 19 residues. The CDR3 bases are TGCGCCAGCAGCCAAGAAACGCAGGGGGCGCGGAGCACTAATGAAAAACTGTTTTTT. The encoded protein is CASSQETQGARSTNEKLFF.

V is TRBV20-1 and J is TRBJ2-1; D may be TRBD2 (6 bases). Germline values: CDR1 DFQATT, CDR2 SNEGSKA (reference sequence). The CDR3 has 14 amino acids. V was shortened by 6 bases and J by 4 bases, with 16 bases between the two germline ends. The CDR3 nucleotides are TGCAGTGCCCGAGGCGGGGCTGAGTACAATGAGCAGTTCTTC. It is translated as CSARGGAEYNEQFF.

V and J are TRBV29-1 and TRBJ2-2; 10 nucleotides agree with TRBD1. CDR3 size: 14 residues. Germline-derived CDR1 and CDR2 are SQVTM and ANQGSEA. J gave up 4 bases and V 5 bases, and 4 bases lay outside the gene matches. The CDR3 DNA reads TGCAGCGTTTCGGGGACAGGGGTCACCGGGGAGCTGTTTTTT. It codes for CSVSGTGVTGELFF.

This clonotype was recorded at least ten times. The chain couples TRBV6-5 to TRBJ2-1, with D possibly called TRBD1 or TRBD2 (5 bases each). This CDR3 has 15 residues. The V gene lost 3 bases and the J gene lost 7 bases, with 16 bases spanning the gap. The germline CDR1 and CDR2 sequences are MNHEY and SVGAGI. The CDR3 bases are TGTGCCAGCAGTTATCGGACACTGGCGGGTAATGAGCAGTTCTTC. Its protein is CASSYRTLAGNEQFF.

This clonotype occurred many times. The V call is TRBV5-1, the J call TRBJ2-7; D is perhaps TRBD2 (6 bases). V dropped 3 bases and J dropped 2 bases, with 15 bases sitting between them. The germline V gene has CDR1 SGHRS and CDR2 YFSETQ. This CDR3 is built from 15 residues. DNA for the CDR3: TGCGCCAGCAGCTCTCTCGGGCGGGGACCCTACGAGCAGTACTTC. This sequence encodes CASSSLGRGPYEQYF.

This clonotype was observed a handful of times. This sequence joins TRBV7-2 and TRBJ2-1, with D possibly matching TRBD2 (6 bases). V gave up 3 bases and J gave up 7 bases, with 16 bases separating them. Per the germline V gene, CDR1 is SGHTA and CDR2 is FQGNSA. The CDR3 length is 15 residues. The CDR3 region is CASSFGSPGGNEQFF. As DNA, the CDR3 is TGTGCCAGCAGCTTCGGGAGTCCCGGAGGTAATGAGCAGTTCTTC.

CDR3 nucleotides: TGTGCCAGCAGATCTCCGGGAGAAAATCAGCCCCAGCATTTT. As protein: CASRSPGENQPQHF. The rearrangement uses TRBV28 and TRBJ1-5; D is unclear. V was clipped by 6 bases and J by 4 bases, with 13 bases between them. The germline gives CDR1 MDHEN, CDR2 SYDVKM. This CDR3 is 14 amino acids long.

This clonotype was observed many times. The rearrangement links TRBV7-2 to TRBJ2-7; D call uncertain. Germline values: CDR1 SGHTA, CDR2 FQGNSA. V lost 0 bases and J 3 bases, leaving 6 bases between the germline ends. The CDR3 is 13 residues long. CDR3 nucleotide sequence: TGTGCCAGCAGCTTAGCGCGGAACTACGAGCAGTACTTC. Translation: CASSLARNYEQYF. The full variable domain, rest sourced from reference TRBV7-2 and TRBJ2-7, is GAGVSQSPSNKVTEKGKDVELRCDPISGHTALYWYRQSLGQGLEFLIYFQGNSAPDKSGLPSDRFSAERTGGSVSTLTIQRTQQEDSAVYLCASSLARNYEQYFGPGTRLTVT.